The 32 T cell receptor beta chains below were found in one sample sequenced in a study of cytomegalovirus exposure and HLA in healthy donors. PCR employed 60 Vbeta and 13 Jbeta primers. Some clones are missing from TCRdb's copy, which holds only in-frame ones; the method was immunoSEQ multiplex PCR. The sample shows over 100,000 clones, 60% to 85% of them seen only once. The sample consisted of PBMCs. The source is a young woman in good health and CMV-seropositive.

This clone has more than one count but fewer than ten. The V call is TRBV27, the J call TRBJ2-5; 7 bases line up with TRBD2. Germline CDR1 is MNHEY and CDR2 is SMNVEV (reference sequence). Unmatched junction bases numbered 2, after V lost 5 bases and J lost 5 bases. The CDR3 runs to 12 residues. CDR3 DNA sequence: TGTGCCAGCAGTCCCGGGAGGGAGACCCAGTACTTC. The encoded protein is CASSPGRETQYF.

Only one count was recorded for this clone. The chain joins TRBV5-4 to TRBJ2-2, with D perhaps TRBD2 (6 bases). From germline, CDR1 is SGHNT and CDR2 YYREEE (reference sequence). Trimming shortened V by 5 bases and J by 4 bases, and 12 bases separated the two germline ends. The CDR3 totals 14 residues. The CDR3 sequence: CASRNLGGTGELFF. CDR3 DNA sequence: TGTGCCAGCAGGAACCTCGGGGGCACCGGGGAGCTGTTTTTT.

The rearrangement uses TRBV15 and TRBJ2-7; 9 bases align to TRBD1. This CDR3 is 16 amino acids long. Looked up from germline, CDR1 is LNHNV and CDR2 is YYDKDF (reference sequence). V shed 5 bases, J shed 0 bases, and the junction held 8 bases outside the gene matches. CDR3 sequence reads: CATSASGQGHSYEQYF. CDR3 coding DNA: TGTGCCACCAGCGCCTCCGGACAGGGGCACTCCTACGAGCAGTACTTC.

J is TRBJ2-3 and V is TRBV5-6; possible D gene TRBD2, 7 bases. Trimming stripped 3 bases from V and 2 bases from J, with 16 bases between. The CDR3 extends over 16 amino acids. Germline V gene sequence: CDR1 SGHDT, CDR2 YYEEEE. The CDR3 loop is CASSYNSGGLTDTQYF. The CDR3 nucleotides read TGTGCCAGCAGCTACAATTCGGGGGGCCTCACAGATACGCAGTATTTT.

This chain links TRBV5-4 with TRBJ1-4; 7 nucleotides line up with TRBD1. This CDR3 has 14 residues. V shed 4 bases and J 6 bases; nucleotides not matched to a gene: 6. Germline CDR1 SGHNT, CDR2 YYREEE (reference sequence). The DNA of the CDR3 is TGTGCCAGCAGCCGACAGGGCTCGGATGAAAAACTGTTTTTT. This codes for CASSRQGSDEKLFF.

The chain recombines TRBV5-1 with TRBJ1-1; no definite D call. Germline V gene sequence: CDR1 SGHRS, CDR2 YFSETQ. Trimming cost V 0 bases and J 4 bases, with 10 bases left between them. The CDR3 loop spans 14 amino acids. CDR3 sequence (DNA): TGCGCCAGCAGCTTGGCCTACAGAACCACTGAAGCTTTCTTT. Its translation is CASSLAYRTTEAFF.

The V and J genes are TRBV12-5 and TRBJ1-1; 9 positions agree with TRBD1. The CDR3 loop spans 15 amino acids. From germline, CDR1 is LGHNT and CDR2 FRNRAP. V shed 1 base, J shed 8 bases, and the junction held 8 bases outside the gene matches. CDR3 residues: CASGLGPGQGGEAFF. CDR3 DNA sequence: TGTGCTAGTGGTTTGGGGCCGGGACAGGGTGGGGAAGCTTTCTTT.

The chain carries TRBV4-1 and TRBJ2-5, with D unclear. Germline lookup yields CDR1 MGHRA and CDR2 YSYEKL. Trimming removed 0 bases from V and 4 bases from J, with 9 bases in between. The length of the CDR3 is 14 residues. The CDR3 DNA sequence: TGCGCCAGCAGCCAAGATAGTAGCAGAGAGACCCAGTACTTC. It is translated as CASSQDSSRETQYF.

The chain is built from TRBV9 and TRBJ2-5; D possibly corresponds to TRBD2 (5 bases). With 0 bases removed from V and 2 bases from J, the gap between germline ends came to 8 bases. CDR1 and CDR2 from the germline V gene are SGDLS and YYNGEE. The CDR3 loop spans 14 amino acids. CDR3 loop: CASSVGSEQETQYF. The DNA for the CDR3 is TGTGCCAGCAGCGTAGGTAGCGAACAAGAGACCCAGTACTTC.

This clone turned up a few times. The rearrangement uses TRBV6-1 and TRBJ1-4; tentatively, D is TRBD1 (5 bases). The CDR3 contains 13 residues. Germline V lookup: CDR1 MNHNS, CDR2 SASEGT. The ends were cut back, 2 bases at V and 9 bases at J, with 10 bases in the middle. The CDR3 region is CASSEPQGQKLFF. Here the CDR3 DNA reads TGTGCCAGCAGTGAACCCCAGGGCCAAAAACTGTTTTTT.

The chain joins TRBV6-5 to TRBJ2-2; D gene uncertain. Per the germline V gene, CDR1 is MNHEY and CDR2 is SVGAGI. V was shortened by 4 bases and J by 1 base, with 10 bases between the two germline ends. The CDR3 is 15 residues long. CDR3 nucleotides: TGTGCCAGCAGTTTCCACGCAGGGAACACCGGGGAGCTGTTTTTT. Its translation is CASSFHAGNTGELFF.

The chain employs TRBV28 and TRBJ2-1, with 10 bases aligning to TRBD1. The CDR3 has 13 residues. The J segment lost 6 bases and the V segment lost 8 bases, leaving 4 bases of the junction unmatched. Germline V CDR1 and CDR2: MDHEN, SYDVKM. The CDR3 sequence: CASGTGAPNEQFF. CDR3 coding DNA: TGTGCCAGCGGGACAGGGGCTCCCAATGAGCAGTTCTTC.

The V and J genes are TRBV29-1 and TRBJ1-5; D possibly corresponds to TRBD1 (5 bases). The V gene's germline CDR1 is SQVTM and CDR2 ANQGSEA. Deletions cut 5 bases from V and 2 bases from J, with 13 bases between. The CDR3 spans 14 residues. CDR3 sequence: CSVRGRNGNQPQHF. CDR3 DNA sequence: TGCAGCGTTAGGGGAAGAAATGGCAATCAGCCCCAGCATTTT. The full variable domain, rest sourced from reference TRBV29-1 and TRBJ1-5, is SAVISQKPSRDICQRGTSLTIQCQVDSQVTMMFWYRQQPGQSLTLIATANQGSEATYESGFVIDKFPISRPNLTFSTLTVSNMSPEDSSIYLCSVRGRNGNQPQHFGDGTRLSIL.

The rearrangement joins TRBV19 to TRBJ2-2; 7 nucleotides line up with TRBD2. This CDR3 is built from 13 residues. Looked up from germline, CDR1 is LNHDA and CDR2 is SQIVND (reference sequence). V shed 4 bases and J 6 bases; nucleotides not matched to a gene: 2. DNA of the CDR3: TGTGCCAGTAGTAGGGGGGGGGCCGGGGAGCTGTTTTTT. Amino acids: CASSRGGAGELFF.

This chain joins TRBV6-4 and TRBJ2-3; 9 nucleotides align to TRBD2. This CDR3 spans 15 amino acids. Per germline, CDR1 MRHNA and CDR2 SNTAGT. The V segment lost 5 bases and the J segment 0 bases; nucleotides outside the gene matches: 3. In DNA, the CDR3 is TGTGCCAGCAGTCGAGCGGGGGGCAGCACAGATACGCAGTATTTT. This gives the protein CASSRAGGSTDTQYF.

This clone has only a few counts. This chain joins TRBV5-1 and TRBJ2-3; no firm D call. The CDR3 sequence is 16 residues long. Germline CDR1 and CDR2: SGHRS and YFSETQ. Trimming pared 0 bases from V and 2 bases from J, leaving 13 bases between. The CDR3 DNA follows: TGCGCCAGCAGCTTGGGCTCGCTACCTTCCACAGATACGCAGTATTTT. It codes for CASSLGSLPSTDTQYF.

To note about this clone: Germline is not matched at one junction end, which may reflect a read error. The V gene is TRBV7-3, the J gene TRBJ1-2; 7 bases map to TRBD1. Per germline, CDR1 SGHTA and CDR2 FQGTGA. This CDR3 has 13 amino acids. CDR3 sequence: CASSLTGDYGYTF. As DNA, the CDR3 is TGTGCCAGCAGCCTAACAGGGGACTATGGCTACACCTTC.

The chain couples TRBV7-9 to TRBJ2-1, with D perhaps matching TRBD2 (7 bases). Germline V gene data show CDR1 as SEHNR and CDR2 as FQNEAQ (reference sequence). Trimming removed 1 base from V and 4 bases from J, with 14 bases in between. The CDR3 has 16 amino acids. The CDR3 DNA follows: TGTGCCAGCAGCTTAGAGAGGGGGGGCCGTTACAATGAGCAGTTCTTC. It specifies CASSLERGGRYNEQFF.

The chain is built from TRBV28 and TRBJ2-1; 8 bases are a match to TRBD2. The germline gives CDR1 MDHEN, CDR2 SYDVKM. V dropped 7 bases and J dropped 8; count of bases not matched to a gene: 7. This CDR3 is built from 13 residues. CDR3 DNA: TGTGCCAGCATTGATAGCGGGGTGGATGAGCAGTTCTTC. This sequence encodes CASIDSGVDEQFF.

This chain connects TRBV13 to TRBJ1-1, with 9 positions matching TRBD1. V gave up 5 bases and J gave up 5 bases; unmatched junction bases: 12. In germline, CDR1 is PRHDT, CDR2 FYEKMQ (reference sequence). This CDR3 has 16 amino acids. CDR3 DNA sequence: TGTGCCAGCAGCGCAAATACCGGGACAGGGAAAACTGAAGCTTTCTTT. Translated, it gives CASSANTGTGKTEAFF.

As to this clone: The sample holds other DNA sequences that translate to the same CDR3. This rearrangement joins TRBV2 to TRBJ2-1; maybe TRBD2 (7 bases). The germline gives CDR1 SNHLY, CDR2 FYNNEI. The CDR3 sequence is 19 residues long. Trimming pared 2 bases from V and 6 bases from J, leaving 26 bases between. Written as DNA, the CDR3 is TGTGCCAGCAGTGAAAGGAATTGGAGGCGGGGGCAATACGGCAATGAGCAGTTCTTC. It is translated as CASSERNWRRGQYGNEQFF.

This rearrangement joins TRBV7-8 to TRBJ1-5; 7 bases are shared with TRBD1. V trimming: 4 bases; J trimming: 4 bases; junction bases outside the gene matches: 13. The V gene's germline CDR1 is SGHVS and CDR2 FQNEAQ. The CDR3 runs to 17 residues. CDR3 amino acids: CASSSIGRGRGNQPQHF. CDR3 nucleotides: TGTGCCAGCAGCTCCATAGGAAGGGGGCGCGGAAATCAGCCCCAGCATTTT.

The chain employs TRBV5-1 and TRBJ2-2; no clear D gene. Germline CDR1 reads SGHRS; CDR2 reads YFSETQ. The ends were cut back, 4 bases at V and 3 bases at J, with 4 bases in the middle. This CDR3 is built from 12 residues. CDR3 protein: CASSDYTGELFF. The CDR3 coding sequence is TGCGCCAGCAGCGACTACACCGGGGAGCTGTTTTTT.

The V and J genes are TRBV12-5 and TRBJ2-1; no definite D call. This CDR3 has 13 residues. The germline V gene has CDR1 LGHNT and CDR2 FRNRAP. V dropped 5 bases and J dropped 6 bases, with 11 bases sitting between them. CDR3 residues: CASGPLEANEQFF. For the CDR3, the DNA is TGTGCTAGTGGTCCGCTCGAGGCCAATGAGCAGTTCTTC.

The chain combines TRBV9 with TRBJ2-7, with D perhaps matching TRBD2 (5 bases). Germline V gene sequence: CDR1 SGDLS, CDR2 YYNGEE. The CDR3 has 12 amino acids. V was shortened by 4 bases and J by 7 bases, with 12 bases between the two germline ends. This chain's CDR3 is CASSSRTGEQYF. Here the CDR3 DNA reads TGTGCCAGCAGCAGCCGGACGGGGGAGCAGTACTTC.

J is TRBJ1-2 and V is TRBV30; 9 bases align to TRBD1. CDR1 is GTSNPN, CDR2 SVGIG, per germline (reference sequence). The CDR3 is 12 residues long. J lost 7 bases, V lost 5 bases, and 5 bases had no gene match. The CDR3, as DNA: TGTGCCTGGGGGGACAGGGCTTTTGGCTACACCTTC. This sequence encodes CAWGDRAFGYTF.

DNA for the CDR3: TGTGCCAGCTCACCCACTACAGGGGGTTCACCCCTCCACTTT. As protein: CASSPTTGGSPLHF. This rearrangement joins TRBV18 to TRBJ1-6; 8 bases match TRBD1. This CDR3 has 14 residues. V lost 3 bases to trimming and J lost 9 bases; unmatched junction nucleotides: 4. The germline gives CDR1 KGHSH, CDR2 LQKENI.

V is TRBV9 and J is TRBJ2-2, with 7 bases identical to TRBD1. This CDR3 is built from 14 residues. Germline V lookup: CDR1 SGDLS, CDR2 YYNGEE. V lost 5 bases and J lost 1; bases outside the gene matches: 2. DNA for the CDR3: TGTGCCAGCAGTTGGACAGGGAACACCGGGGAGCTGTTTTTT. Its translation: CASSWTGNTGELFF. Supplemented by reference TRBV9 and TRBJ2-2, the full variable domain reads DSGVTQTPKHLITATGQRVTLRCSPRSGDLSVYWYQQSLDQGLQFLIQYYNGEERAKGNILERFSAQQFPDLHSELNLSSLELGDSALYFCASSWTGNTGELFFGEGSRLTVL.

The rearrangement uses TRBV5-8 and TRBJ2-7; D unresolved. The CDR3 covers 15 residues. Germline lookup yields CDR1 SGHTS and CDR2 YDEGEE. Between the trimmed V and J ends, which lost 4 bases and 3 bases, there was a span of 17 bases. The CDR3 DNA sequence: TGTGCCAGCAGCATACGTAATGATCACTACTACGAGCAGTACTTC. Translation gives CASSIRNDHYYEQYF.

The CDR3: CASTERASSGNTIYF. The CDR3 DNA reads TGTGCCAGCACCGAGAGAGCGAGCTCTGGAAACACCATATATTTT. V is TRBV5-5 and J is TRBJ1-3; D is undetermined. V was trimmed by 6 bases and J by 0 bases, leaving 13 bases between them. CDR1 and CDR2 (germline): SGHKS, YYEKEE (reference sequence). The CDR3 contains 15 residues.

V usage is TRBV9 and J usage is TRBJ2-1; 7 bases are a match to TRBD2. CDR1 is SGDLS, CDR2 YYNGEE, per germline. V was clipped by 4 bases and J by 3 bases; unmatched bases: 10. The length of the CDR3 is 16 residues. The DNA of the CDR3 is TGTGCCAGCAGCTTAATGGCGGGGGTAAACTACAATGAGCAGTTCTTC. It is translated as CASSLMAGVNYNEQFF.

V usage is TRBV11-3 and J usage is TRBJ2-2; 8 bases match TRBD1. CDR1 is SGHNT, CDR2 YENEEA, per germline. CDR3 size: 15 residues. V gave up 5 bases and J gave up 6 bases; unmatched junction bases: 8. CDR3 coding DNA: TGTGCCAGCAGCAAATTGACAGGGGTGGCCGGGGAGCTGTTTTTT. Translated, it gives CASSKLTGVAGELFF.